These T cell receptor beta chains were read from a single sample in a study of cytomegalovirus exposure and HLA in healthy donors. Some clones are missing from TCRdb's copy, which holds only in-frame ones; the method was immunoSEQ multiplex PCR. The sample lists around 60,000 clones, 96% occurring once. What was sequenced was PBMCs. The receptors shown here come from a woman between 18 and 29 years old in good health and CMV-seronegative. The CDR3 runs from the conserved cysteine through the conserved F or W. D genes are given only for firm matches. Where a row states a size, it is once, few, many or the class of an expanded clone; other rows omit it.

v_gene	d_gene	abundance	len	j_gene	CDR3aa	CDR3nt
TRBV4-3	-	once	16	TRBJ1-5	CASSQGAAYSNQPQHF	TGCGCCAGCAGCCAAGGGGCAGCCTATAGCAATCAGCCCCAGCATTTT
TRBV6-6	TRBD1	-	16	TRBJ1-4	CASRADRGQANEKLFF	TGTGCCAGCAGGGCCGACAGGGGACAGGCTAATGAAAAACTGTTTTTT
TRBV28	-	-	16	TRBJ1-4	CASSLGARATNEKLFF	TGTGCCAGCAGTCTGGGGGCCCGCGCAACTAATGAAAAACTGTTTTTT
TRBV28	-	-	14	TRBJ2-1	CASSLVQPADEQFF	TGTGCCAGCAGTTTGGTACAGCCAGCGGATGAGCAGTTCTTC
TRBV9	TRBD2	-	17	TRBJ2-1	CASSPQGREGPGNEQFF	TGTGCCAGCAGCCCCCAGGGGCGGGAGGGCCCGGGAAATGAGCAGTTCTTC
TRBV28	-	-	15	TRBJ1-4	CASRSSGAGNEKLFF	TGTGCCAGCAGGAGCTCTGGAGCGGGTAATGAAAAACTGTTTTTT
TRBV4-1	-	-	16	TRBJ2-4	CASSQDAGRRENIQYF	TGCGCCAGCAGCCAAGATGCGGGCAGGCGGGAAAACATTCAGTACTTC
TRBV19	TRBD2	-	16	TRBJ2-5	CASSIPSGSSQETQYF	TGTGCCAGTAGTATCCCTAGCGGGAGCTCCCAAGAGACCCAGTACTTC
TRBV7-2	-	-	12	TRBJ2-1	CASSPQWGEQFF	TGTGCCAGCAGCCCCCAGTGGGGCGAGCAGTTCTTC
TRBV4-3	-	-	19	TRBJ1-1	CASSQDRRAAPTGNTEAFF	TGCGCCAGCAGCCAAGATCGAAGAGCTGCCCCTACAGGGAACACTGAAGCTTTCTTT
TRBV2	TRBD1	-	15	TRBJ1-5	CASSARTGVDQPQHF	TGTGCCAGCAGTGCACGGACAGGGGTGGATCAGCCCCAGCATTTT
TRBV13	-	-	15	TRBJ2-7	CASRAGSSSPYEQYF	TGTGCCAGCAGAGCCGGGTCCTCAAGTCCCTACGAGCAGTACTTC
TRBV19	-	once	13	TRBJ2-7	CASAGTRSGEQYF	TGTGCCAGCGCCGGGACACGGTCGGGTGAGCAGTACTTC
TRBV7-3	TRBD1	-	13	TRBJ2-5	CASSNGTVETQYF	TGTGCCAGCAGCAACGGGACAGTGGAGACCCAGTACTTC
TRBV28	-	-	17	TRBJ1-5	CASSLWYPQGSNQPQHF	TGTGCCAGCAGTTTATGGTACCCACAGGGTAGCAATCAGCCCCAGCATTTT
TRBV15	TRBD2	-	14	TRBJ2-7	CATSRAAGVNEQYF	TGTGCCACCAGCAGAGCTGCGGGAGTCAACGAGCAGTACTTC
TRBV7-6	-	-	9	TRBJ2-7	CGSVATRGF	TGTGGCAGCGTGGCCACCAGGGGCTTC
TRBV19	-	-	15	TRBJ2-2	CASSIDVLAPGELFF	TGTGCCAGTAGTATAGATGTTTTAGCGCCCGGGGAGCTGTTTTTT
TRBV11-2	TRBD2	-	17	TRBJ2-3	CASSARGRGAGEGTQYF	TGTGCCAGCAGCGCCCGTGGGCGGGGGGCTGGGGAGGGTACGCAGTATTTT
TRBV27	-	-	15	TRBJ1-2	CASSLFGTTNYGYTF	TGTGCCAGCAGTTTATTTGGGACTACTAACTATGGCTACACCTTC
TRBV15	-	-	15	TRBJ1-5	CATSRAPTDEWAQHF	TGTGCCACCAGCAGAGCCCCGACAGACGAGTGGGCCCAGCATTTT
TRBV7-3	TRBD2	-	15	TRBJ2-1	CASSLGGGAGNEQFF	TGTGCCAGCAGCTTAGGCGGGGGGGCGGGCAATGAGCAGTTCTTC
TRBV15	-	once	17	TRBJ1-5	CATSRDRDTHSNQPQHF	TGTGCCACCAGCAGGGACCGGGACACCCATAGCAATCAGCCCCAGCATTTT
TRBV5-1	-	-	14	TRBJ2-5	CASSLAGVRETQYF	TGCGCCAGCAGCTTGGCCGGGGTTAGAGAGACCCAGTACTTC
TRBV9	-	-	13	TRBJ2-5	CASSVAVEETQYF	TGTGCCAGCAGCGTAGCTGTAGAAGAGACCCAGTACTTC
TRBV7-9	-	-	15	TRBJ2-2	CASSLWAENTGELFF	TGTGCCAGCAGCTTATGGGCCGAAAACACCGGGGAGCTGTTTTTT